These T cell receptor beta chains were read from a single sample in a study of beta chain features in type 1 diabetes. The protocol was immunoSEQ multiplex PCR, while the TCRdb copy is restricted to in-frame clones and leaves out a portion. The data show 16,000 or so clones, approximately 79% seen once. What was sequenced was stem cell memory CD4+ T cells from blood. Receptors originate from a woman in her late teens or twenties with type 1 diabetes. Both conserved end residues are part of each CDR3. The D gene is left open where the match is weak. A row's size may be missing; if present it is once, few, many or a size class.

clone_size j_call v_call d_call cdr3_nt cdr3_aa
- TRBJ2-3 TRBV19 - TGTGCCACCCGGGACTTCGTTAGCACAGATACGCAGTATTTT CATRDFVSTDTQYF
few TRBJ2-2 TRBV6-5 TRBD2 TGTGCCAGCAGTTACGAAGCGGGAGAGGGGGCCGGGGAGCTGTTTTTT CASSYEAGEGAGELFF
once TRBJ2-1 TRBV5-1 - TGCGCCAGCAGCACCTTACTAGTTAATCGGAATGAGCAGTTCTTC CASSTLLVNRNEQFF
- TRBJ1-5 TRBV6-1 TRBD1 TGTGCCAGCCTGGGACAGGGAGATCAGCCCCAGCATTTT CASLGQGDQPQHF
- TRBJ2-2 TRBV27 - TGTGCCAGCAGCCCCCGAGGCCCCGGGGAGCTGTTTTTT CASSPRGPGELFF
few TRBJ2-6 TRBV7-8 - TGTGCCAGCAGCTTATTATGGCGGAGTAGCGGCTCTGGGGCCAACGTCCTGACTTTC CASSLLWRSSGSGANVLTF
- TRBJ1-5 TRBV7-6 - TGTGCCAGCAGCCCTGACTATTATCAGCCCCAGCATTTT CASSPDYYQPQHF
- TRBJ2-3 TRBV7-2 - TGTGCCAGCAGCTTATCGGTGGGCTGGGATACGCAGTATTTT CASSLSVGWDTQYF
- TRBJ2-3 TRBV2 - TGTGCCAGCAGCATACAGGTTTCTAGCACAGATACGCAGTATTTT CASSIQVSSTDTQYF
- TRBJ2-7 TRBV4-2 TRBD2 TGTGCCAGCAGCCCTGAGGGGACTAGAACGGGGGAGCAGTACTTC CASSPEGTRTGEQYF
- TRBJ1-1 TRBV7-8 - TGTGCCAGCAGCTTTTCTAGGCCGGCTGAAGCTTTCTTT CASSFSRPAEAFF
- TRBJ2-7 TRBV7-9 TRBD2 TGTGCCAGCAGCTTAGGAGTCTTAGCGGGAGGGCCTTCCGAGCAGTACTTC CASSLGVLAGGPSEQYF
- TRBJ1-2 TRBV18 TRBD1 TGTGCCAGCTCACCCACCGGGACAGGGGGATTTGATGGCTACACCTTC CASSPTGTGGFDGYTF
- TRBJ2-1 TRBV7-9 TRBD1 TGTGCCAGCAGCCGCCGGGACAGCCAACCCGTCGACAATGAGCAGTTCTTC CASSRRDSQPVDNEQFF
- TRBJ1-5 TRBV7-9 TRBD1 TGTGCCAGCAGCCCGGACAGGTCCAATCAGCCCCAGCATTTT CASSPDRSNQPQHF
- TRBJ2-7 TRBV10-3 TRBD2 TGTGCCATCAGTGAATGGACTAGCGGGAGACTGTACGAGCAGTACTTC CAISEWTSGRLYEQYF
- TRBJ2-7 TRBV7-9 - TGTGCCAGCAGCTTAGGCCTCGGGGACGAGCAGTACTTC CASSLGLGDEQYF
once TRBJ2-1 TRBV2 TRBD2 TGTGCCAGCAGTGCGCGACTAGCGGGATGGAAAGATGAGCAGTTCTTC CASSARLAGWKDEQFF
- TRBJ1-1 TRBV4-2 - TGTGCCAGCAGCCAGCCGGACAGTAGTAGGGAAGCTTTCTTT CASSQPDSSREAFF
- TRBJ2-5 TRBV10-3 - TGTGCCATCAGTGAACCTAGGAACTACCAAGAGACCCAGTACTTC CAISEPRNYQETQYF
- TRBJ2-5 TRBV5-1 - TGCGCCAGCAGCTTGGTGTCGCAGGAGACCCAGTACTTC CASSLVSQETQYF
- TRBJ2-2 TRBV29-1 - TGCAGCGCTGGGGGACAAGCCGGGGAGCTGTTTTTT CSAGGQAGELFF
- TRBJ2-3 TRBV4-1 - TGCGCCAGCAGCCAATTCAGGACAGATACGCAGTATTTT CASSQFRTDTQYF
few TRBJ2-3 TRBV21-1 - TGTGCCAGCAGCAAAGGGACTAGCGGCCCCACAGATACGCAGTATTTT CASSKGTSGPTDTQYF
- TRBJ2-5 TRBV5-1 TRBD1 TGCGCCAGCAGCAAACAAAGGGTTCTGTTAAGGGACAGCTTAGAGACCCAGTACTTC CASSKQRVLLRDSLETQYF
- TRBJ2-5 TRBV6-1 - TGTGCCAGCAGTGCGTACCAAGAGACCCAGTACTTC CASSAYQETQYF
- TRBJ2-3 TRBV30 TRBD2 TGTGCCTGGAGTGGGACTAGCGGGAGCACAGATACGCAGTATTTT CAWSGTSGSTDTQYF
- TRBJ2-3 TRBV7-3 TRBD2 TGTGCCAGCAGCTTAATCGGGGGGAGCACAGATACGCAGTATTTT CASSLIGGSTDTQYF
- TRBJ2-1 TRBV6-5 TRBD2 TGTGCCAGCAGTTACTCGATAGTCGGACTAGCGGAGCAGTTCTTC CASSYSIVGLAEQFF
- TRBJ1-2 TRBV7-2 - TGTGCCAGCAGCTTAAGGCCAGGGAATGGCTACACCTTC CASSLRPGNGYTF
- TRBJ2-1 TRBV28 - TGTGCCAGCAGTCCCGGGACTTCGGGCCGCAATGAGCAGTTCTTC CASSPGTSGRNEQFF